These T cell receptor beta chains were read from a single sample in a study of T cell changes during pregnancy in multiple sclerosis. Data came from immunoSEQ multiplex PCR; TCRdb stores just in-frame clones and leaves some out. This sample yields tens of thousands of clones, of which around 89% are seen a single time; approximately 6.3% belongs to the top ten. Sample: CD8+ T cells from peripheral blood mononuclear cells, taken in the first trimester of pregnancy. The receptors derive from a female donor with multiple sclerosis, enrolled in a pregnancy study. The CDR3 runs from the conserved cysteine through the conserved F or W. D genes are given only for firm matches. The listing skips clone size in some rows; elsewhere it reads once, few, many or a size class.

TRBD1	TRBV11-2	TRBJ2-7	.	TGTGCCAGCAGCTTAGAAGTGTCGGGACAGGGTTACGAGCAGTACTTC	CASSLEVSGQGYEQYF
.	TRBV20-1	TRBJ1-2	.	TGCAGTGCTAGAGGTCTTATCCCCACATGTTTC	CSARGLIPTCF
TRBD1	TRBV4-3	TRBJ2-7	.	TGCGCCAGCAGCCAAGATCGACAGGGGAACTCCTACGAGCAGTACTTC	CASSQDRQGNSYEQYF
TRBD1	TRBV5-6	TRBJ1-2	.	TGTGCCAGCAGCTTGGAGGGCAGACAGGGCAGGGGCTACACCTTC	CASSLEGRQGRGYTF
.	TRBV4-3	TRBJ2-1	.	TGCGCCAGCAGCCAAGGACTATTGAATGAGCAGTTCTTC	CASSQGLLNEQFF
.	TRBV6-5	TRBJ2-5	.	TGTGCCAGCAGTTACTTCGAGGGCCAATGGGAGACCCAGTACTTC	CASSYFEGQWETQYF
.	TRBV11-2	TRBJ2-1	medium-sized	TGTGCCAGCAGCTTATATCCTTCTGAGCAGTTCTTC	CASSLYPSEQFF
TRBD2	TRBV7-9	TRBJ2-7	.	TGTGCCAGCAGCTCGTTAGCGGGAGAGGTTTACGAGCAGTACTTC	CASSSLAGEVYEQYF
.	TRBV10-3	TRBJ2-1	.	TGTGCCATCAGTGAGGAGGGCCGCGAGCAGTTCTTC	CAISEEGREQFF
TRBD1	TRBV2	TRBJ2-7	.	TGTGCCAGCAGCGAAGGATTAGGGGGCGGCTACGAGCAGTACTTC	CASSEGLGGGYEQYF
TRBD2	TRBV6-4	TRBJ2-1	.	TGTGCCAGCAGTGACTCGGCTAGCGGGGGGGATGAGCAGTTCTTC	CASSDSASGGDEQFF
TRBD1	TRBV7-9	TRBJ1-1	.	TGTGCCAGCAGCACACCGGGACAGGGCTTCATGAACACTGAAGCTTTCTTT	CASSTPGQGFMNTEAFF
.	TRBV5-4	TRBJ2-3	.	TGTGCCAGCAGTTCTAACACAGATACGCAGTATTTT	CASSSNTDTQYF
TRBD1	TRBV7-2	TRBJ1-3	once	TGTGCCAGCAGCTTATGGGACAGGGGGCGGTCTGGAAACACCATATATTTT	CASSLWDRGRSGNTIYF
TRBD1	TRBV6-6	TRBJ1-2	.	TGTGCCAGCGGGACAGGGTCTAACTATGGCTACACCTTC	CASGTGSNYGYTF
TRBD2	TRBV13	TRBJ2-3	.	TGTGCCATTCCCTTAGCGGGAGCCGCAGATACGCAGTATTTT	CAIPLAGAADTQYF
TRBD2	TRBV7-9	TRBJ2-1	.	TGTGCCAGCAGCTCTAGTGGGGCTAGCGGGAGTCGGGGGTACAATGAGCAGTTCTTC	CASSSSGASGSRGYNEQFF
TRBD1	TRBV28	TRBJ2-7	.	TGTGCCAGCATCCCTCCTCTAGGGACAGGGGATGAGCAGTACTTC	CASIPPLGTGDEQYF
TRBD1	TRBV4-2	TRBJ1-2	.	TGTGCCAGCAGCCAGTTCCCGGACAGGAGATCCTATGGCTACACCTTC	CASSQFPDRRSYGYTF
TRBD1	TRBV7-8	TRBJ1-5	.	TGTGCCAGCGGACAGGGACAACAGCCCCAGCATTTT	CASGQGQQPQHF
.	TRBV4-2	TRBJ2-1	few	TGTGCCAGCAGCCAAGAATTACAGGACAATGAGCAGTTCTTC	CASSQELQDNEQFF
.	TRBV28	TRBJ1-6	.	TGTGCCAGCAGTTTAACAGGGATTAATTCACCCCTCCACTTT	CASSLTGINSPLHF
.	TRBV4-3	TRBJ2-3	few	TGCGCCAGCAGAGCAGGGGGAGGTGACACAGATACGCAGTATTTT	CASRAGGGDTDTQYF